This is a list of T cell receptor beta chains from one sample in a study of cytomegalovirus exposure and HLA in healthy donors. The assay was immunoSEQ multiplex PCR, and TCRdb's table has in-frame clones only and misses some. Of approximately 130,000 clones in the sample, 82% were seen once. The material sequenced was PBMCs. The receptor source for this set is a boy between 2 and 10 years old in good health and CMV-seronegative. Each CDR3 is given with its conserved first and last residue. The D gene is left open where the match is weak. Not all rows give a size; the values are once, few, many and, for expanded clones, a class.

CDR3aa | CDR3nt | j_gene | abundance | d_gene | v_gene
CASSQEGGNGYTF | TGCGCCAGCAGCCAAGAAGGGGGCAATGGCTACACCTTC | TRBJ1-2 | few | TRBD1 | TRBV4-1
CASSELEGVRNSPLHF | TGTGCCAGCAGTGAACTGGAGGGCGTCAGGAATTCACCCCTCCACTTT | TRBJ1-6 | - | - | TRBV6-1
CASSLGQVNEKLFF | TGCGCCAGCAGCCTGGGACAGGTAAATGAAAAACTGTTTTTT | TRBJ1-4 | - | TRBD1 | TRBV4-3
CASSGQVEDRDTQYF | TGTGCCAGCAGCGGACAGGTGGAAGACAGGGATACGCAGTATTTT | TRBJ2-3 | - | TRBD1 | TRBV2
CASSSQGGEQFF | TGTGCCAGCAGCTCACAGGGCGGTGAGCAGTTCTTC | TRBJ2-1 | - | - | TRBV7-9
CASSPPAVYEQYF | TGTGCCAGCAGCCCCCCAGCGGTATACGAGCAGTACTTC | TRBJ2-7 | - | - | TRBV13
CASSKRLPSSYNEQFF | TGTGCCAGCAGCAAACGACTCCCGAGCTCCTACAATGAGCAGTTCTTC | TRBJ2-1 | once | - | TRBV7-9
CASSVAGGQETQYF | TGTGCCAGCAGCGTAGCGGGGGGGCAAGAGACCCAGTACTTC | TRBJ2-5 | - | TRBD2 | TRBV9
CASSQEPLAGGLSYEQYF | TGCGCCAGCAGCCAAGAACCACTAGCGGGGGGGTTATCCTACGAGCAGTACTTC | TRBJ2-7 | - | TRBD2 | TRBV4-3
CSVGGGTGRGYTF | TGCAGCGTGGGGGGCGGGACAGGCAGAGGCTACACCTTC | TRBJ1-2 | - | TRBD1 | TRBV29-1
CATSRDKNTEAFF | TGTGCCACCAGCAGAGATAAGAACACTGAAGCTTTCTTT | TRBJ1-1 | - | - | TRBV15
CASSQVKGNYGYTF | TGTGCCAGCAGCCAAGTTAAGGGGAACTATGGCTACACCTTC | TRBJ1-2 | - | - | TRBV4-2
CASSLWADKNTEAFF | TGTGCCAGCAGCTTATGGGCAGACAAGAACACTGAAGCTTTCTTT | TRBJ1-1 | - | - | TRBV13
CASSLSSGGGGNEQFF | TGTGCCAGCAGCTTATCTAGCGGGGGCGGTGGTAATGAGCAGTTCTTC | TRBJ2-1 | - | TRBD2 | TRBV11-3
CSSSPRAVGTEAFF | TGTTCCAGCAGCCCCAGGGCAGTTGGGACTGAAGCTTTCTTT | TRBJ1-1 | - | - | TRBV7-9
CASSSAGVGSGNTIYF | TGTGCCAGCAGTTCTGCAGGGGTGGGCTCTGGAAACACCATATATTTT | TRBJ1-3 | - | - | TRBV28
CTSSRSGQGFYEQYF | TGCACCAGCAGCAGATCGGGACAGGGGTTCTACGAGCAGTACTTC | TRBJ2-7 | - | - | TRBV1
CASSLDTAGVGNYGYTF | TGTGCCAGCAGCTTAGATACGGCGGGAGTTGGAAACTATGGCTACACCTTC | TRBJ1-2 | - | - | TRBV7-6
CASSDSGQGNSPLHF | TGTGCCAGCAGTGACTCGGGACAGGGTAATTCACCCCTCCACTTT | TRBJ1-6 | few | TRBD1 | TRBV6-4
CASSELTWRPNQPQHF | TGTGCCAGCAGTGAACTTACATGGCGGCCCAATCAGCCCCAGCATTTT | TRBJ1-5 | - | - | TRBV6-1
CASNSPAGDTDTQYF | TGTGCCAGCAACTCCCCGGCGGGGGACACAGATACGCAGTATTTT | TRBJ2-3 | - | TRBD2 | TRBV9
CASSFSSGTGVGNQPQHF | TGTGCCAGCAGCTTTTCCTCCGGGACAGGGGTAGGCAATCAGCCCCAGCATTTT | TRBJ1-5 | - | TRBD1 | TRBV7-9
CARGTSGGDKYNEQFF | TGTGCCAGAGGGACTAGCGGGGGGGATAAATACAATGAGCAGTTCTTC | TRBJ2-1 | - | TRBD2 | TRBV7-2
CATSGRRQGVEETQYF | TGTGCCACCAGCGGACGAAGACAGGGGGTAGAAGAGACCCAGTACTTC | TRBJ2-5 | - | TRBD1 | TRBV15
CASVGRVQAGANVLTF | TGTGCCAGCGTAGGGAGGGTGCAGGCTGGGGCCAACGTCCTGACTTTC | TRBJ2-6 | few | TRBD2 | TRBV2
CASNRQTYPSYERYF | TGTGCCAGCAACCGACAGACATACCCCTCCTACGAGCGGTACTTC | TRBJ2-7 | - | - | TRBV2
CASSLDRGLGYTF | TGTGCCAGCAGCTTGGACAGGGGGCTTGGCTACACCTTC | TRBJ1-2 | - | TRBD1 | TRBV5-8
CAWSVIRLPGTEAFF | TGTGCCTGGAGTGTAATAAGGCTCCCGGGTACTGAAGCTTTCTTT | TRBJ1-1 | - | - | TRBV30
CAGGDLAGLNTEAFF | TGTGCCGGAGGGGATCTGGCAGGTTTGAACACTGAAGCTTTCTTT | TRBJ1-1 | - | - | TRBV2
CAWSIVSGQGNYGYTF | TGTGCCTGGAGTATTGTGTCCGGGCAGGGTAACTATGGCTACACCTTC | TRBJ1-2 | - | - | TRBV30
CASSSDRGNTIYF | TGTGCCAGCAGCTCGGACAGGGGAAACACCATATATTTT | TRBJ1-3 | - | TRBD1 | TRBV7-9
CASSNQGGGSYEQYF | TGCGCCAGCAGCAACCAGGGCGGAGGGTCCTACGAGCAGTACTTC | TRBJ2-7 | - | - | TRBV5-1
CASSPTPPGLAATDTQYF | TGCGCCAGCAGCCCCACCCCTCCGGGACTAGCGGCTACAGATACGCAGTATTTT | TRBJ2-3 | - | TRBD2 | TRBV4-3
CASGLISGQGARGYTF | TGTGCTAGTGGTTTGATTTCCGGACAGGGGGCGCGTGGCTACACCTTC | TRBJ1-2 | - | TRBD1 | TRBV12-5
CASSFGTSNTEAFF | TGTGCCAGTAGTTTCGGGACATCGAACACTGAAGCTTTCTTT | TRBJ1-1 | - | - | TRBV19
CASSRRVLAGGQETQYF | TGTGCCAGCAGTCGGAGGGTACTAGCGGGGGGACAAGAGACCCAGTACTTC | TRBJ2-5 | - | TRBD2 | TRBV2
CASSSDRGRVGRTEAFF | TGTGCCAGCAGCTCCGACAGGGGGCGGGTTGGCAGAACTGAAGCTTTCTTT | TRBJ1-1 | - | TRBD1 | TRBV5-6
CSVGYRGDTEAFF | TGCAGCGTGGGTTACAGGGGGGACACTGAAGCTTTCTTT | TRBJ1-1 | few | TRBD1 | TRBV29-1